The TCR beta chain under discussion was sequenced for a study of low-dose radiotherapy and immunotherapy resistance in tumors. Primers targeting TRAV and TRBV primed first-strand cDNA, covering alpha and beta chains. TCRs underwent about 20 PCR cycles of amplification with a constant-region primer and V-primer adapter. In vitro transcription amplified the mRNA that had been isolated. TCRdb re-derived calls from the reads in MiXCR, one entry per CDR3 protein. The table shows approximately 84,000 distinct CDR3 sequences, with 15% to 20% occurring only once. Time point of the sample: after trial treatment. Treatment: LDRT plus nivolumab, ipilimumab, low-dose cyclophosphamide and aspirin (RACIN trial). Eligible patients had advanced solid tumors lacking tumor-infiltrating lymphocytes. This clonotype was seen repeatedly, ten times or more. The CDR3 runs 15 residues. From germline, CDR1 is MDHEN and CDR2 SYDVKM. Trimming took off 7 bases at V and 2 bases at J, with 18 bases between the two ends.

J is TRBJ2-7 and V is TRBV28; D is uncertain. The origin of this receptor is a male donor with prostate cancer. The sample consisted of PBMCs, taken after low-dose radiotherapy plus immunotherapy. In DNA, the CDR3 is TGTGCCAGCAACCCAAACCGGGTGCAGACCTACGAGCAGTACTTC. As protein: CASNPNRVQTYEQYF.